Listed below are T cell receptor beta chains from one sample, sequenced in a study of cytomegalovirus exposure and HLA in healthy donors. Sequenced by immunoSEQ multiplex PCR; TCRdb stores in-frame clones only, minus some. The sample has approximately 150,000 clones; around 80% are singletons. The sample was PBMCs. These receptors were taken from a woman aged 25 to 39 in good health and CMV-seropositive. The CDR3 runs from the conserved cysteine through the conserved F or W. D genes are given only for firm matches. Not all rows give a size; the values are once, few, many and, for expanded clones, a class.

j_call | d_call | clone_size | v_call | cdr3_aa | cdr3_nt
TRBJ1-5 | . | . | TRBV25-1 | CASSAGEGQPQHF | TGCGCCAGCAGTGCAGGGGAGGGACAGCCCCAGCATTTT
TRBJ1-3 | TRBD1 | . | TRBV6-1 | CASSEAEGQGVSGNTIYF | TGTGCCAGCAGTGAAGCTGAGGGACAGGGAGTGTCTGGAAACACCATATATTTT
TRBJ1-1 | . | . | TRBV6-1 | CASSETGMKAFF | TGTGCCAGCAGTGAAACAGGGATGAAAGCTTTCTTT
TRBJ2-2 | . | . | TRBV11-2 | CASSLHGARAGELFF | TGTGCCAGCAGCCTCCATGGGGCCCGGGCCGGGGAGCTGTTTTTT
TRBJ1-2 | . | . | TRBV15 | CATSSPGTHSAHGYTF | TGTGCCACCAGCAGCCCCGGGACACACTCCGCGCATGGCTACACCTTC
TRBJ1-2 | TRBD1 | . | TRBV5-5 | CASSLSPRAGTEGYTF | TGTGCCAGCAGCTTGTCACCCAGGGCGGGGACAGAAGGCTACACCTTC
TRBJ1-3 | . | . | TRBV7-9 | CASSPRGGSGNTIYF | TGTGCCAGCAGCCCTCGAGGAGGTAGTGGAAACACCATATATTTT
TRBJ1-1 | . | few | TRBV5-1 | CASSLETGLGNTEAFF | TGCGCCAGCAGCTTGGAGACAGGACTGGGGAACACTGAAGCTTTCTTT
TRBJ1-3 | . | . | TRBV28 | CASSGASGNTIYF | TGTGCCAGCAGTGGGGCATCCGGAAACACCATATATTTT
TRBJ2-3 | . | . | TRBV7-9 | CASRINSGGTQYF | TGTGCCAGCAGGATCAACAGTGGAGGTACGCAGTATTTT
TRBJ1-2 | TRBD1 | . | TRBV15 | CATSRENTGVYGYTF | TGTGCCACCAGCAGGGAGAATACAGGGGTATATGGCTACACCTTC
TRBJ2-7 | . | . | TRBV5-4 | CASSTTANPLYEQYF | TGTGCCAGCAGCACGACAGCTAACCCCCTCTACGAGCAGTACTTC
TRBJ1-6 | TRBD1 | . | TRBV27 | CASSSGQGRGAYNSPLHF | TGTGCCAGCAGCTCGGGACAGGGAAGAGGGGCGTATAATTCACCCCTCCACTTT
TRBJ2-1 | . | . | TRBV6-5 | CASSYMADYNEQFF | TGTGCCAGCAGTTACATGGCGGATTACAATGAGCAGTTCTTC
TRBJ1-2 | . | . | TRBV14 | CASSQVTGLGGYTF | TGTGCCAGCAGCCAAGTTACAGGGTTGGGAGGCTACACCTTC
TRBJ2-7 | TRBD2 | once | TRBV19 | CASSTGLAGVYEQYF | TGTGCCAGTAGTACGGGACTAGCGGGGGTTTACGAGCAGTACTTC
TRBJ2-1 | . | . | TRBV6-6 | CASISRGADYNEQFF | TGTGCCAGCATAAGCAGGGGGGCGGACTACAATGAGCAGTTCTTC
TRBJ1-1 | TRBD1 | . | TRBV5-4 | CASSSDRDFNTEAFF | TGTGCCAGCAGCAGCGACAGGGACTTTAACACTGAAGCTTTCTTT
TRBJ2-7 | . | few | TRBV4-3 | CASSQVRVPSPEQYF | TGCGCCAGCAGCCAGGTCAGGGTGCCGAGCCCCGAGCAGTACTTC
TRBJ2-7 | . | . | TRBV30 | CAWRRWGGLYEQYF | TGTGCCTGGAGGAGGTGGGGGGGCCTATACGAGCAGTACTTC
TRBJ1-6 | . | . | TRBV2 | CASSVEDEVTLHF | TGTGCCAGCAGTGTGGAGGATGAAGTCACCCTCCACTTT
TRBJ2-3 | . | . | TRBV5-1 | CASGGDWLTDTQYF | TGCGCCAGCGGCGGGGACTGGCTGACAGATACGCAGTATTTT
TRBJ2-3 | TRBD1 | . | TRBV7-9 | CSSSLTGGGLDTQYF | TGTTCCAGCAGCTTAACAGGGGGAGGATTAGATACGCAGTATTTT
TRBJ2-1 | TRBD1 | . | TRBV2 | CASSSITGGSPFNEQFF | TGTGCCAGCAGCTCCATCACAGGGGGCAGTCCGTTCAATGAGCAGTTCTTC
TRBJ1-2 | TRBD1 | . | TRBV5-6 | CASSPDRGLGYTF | TGTGCCAGCAGCCCGGACAGGGGGCTTGGCTACACCTTC
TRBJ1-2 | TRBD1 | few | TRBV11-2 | CASSGERGPGVDGYTF | TGTGCCAGCAGTGGAGAAAGGGGGCCGGGCGTAGATGGCTACACCTTC
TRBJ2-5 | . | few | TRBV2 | CASSEVLLSGTQYF | TGTGCCAGCAGTGAAGTTTTACTGAGTGGGACCCAGTACTTC
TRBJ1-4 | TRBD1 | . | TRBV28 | CASSFRDSNEKLFF | TGTGCCAGCAGCTTCCGGGACAGTAATGAAAAACTGTTTTTT
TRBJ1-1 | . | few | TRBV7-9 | CASSSGEAFF | TGTGCCAGCAGCTCAGGGGAAGCTTTCTTT
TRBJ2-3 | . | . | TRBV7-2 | CASSLAGGLADTQYF | TGTGCCAGCAGCTTAGCGGGGGGGCTGGCTGATACGCAGTATTTT
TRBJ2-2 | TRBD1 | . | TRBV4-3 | CASSQTPPGQGAGELFF | TGCGCCAGCAGCCAGACCCCTCCTGGACAGGGCGCAGGGGAGCTGTTTTTT
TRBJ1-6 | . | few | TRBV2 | CASTPVGGLNSPLHF | TGTGCCAGCACCCCGGTGGGGGGGCTAAATTCACCCCTCCACTTT
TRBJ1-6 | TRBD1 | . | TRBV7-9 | CASSSTGTGEPLHF | TGTGCCAGCAGCTCGACCGGGACAGGGGAACCCCTCCACTTT
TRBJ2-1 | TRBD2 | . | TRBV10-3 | CAISRRAGDSYNEQFF | TGTGCCATCAGCCGACGGGCGGGGGACTCCTACAATGAGCAGTTCTTC
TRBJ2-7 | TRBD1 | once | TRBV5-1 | CASSLGGQGSYEQYF | TGCGCCAGCAGCTTGGGAGGACAGGGCTCCTACGAGCAGTACTTC
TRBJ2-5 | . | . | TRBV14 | CASSLIQGQETQYF | TGTGCCAGCAGCCTGATACAGGGACAAGAGACCCAGTACTTC
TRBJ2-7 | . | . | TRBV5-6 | CASSFGIYEQYF | TGTGCCAGCAGCTTCGGGATCTACGAGCAGTACTTC
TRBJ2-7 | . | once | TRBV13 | CASSISEPYEQYF | TGTGCCAGCAGCATCTCCGAGCCCTACGAGCAGTACTTC
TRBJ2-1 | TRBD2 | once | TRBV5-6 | CASSLARASGGVYNEQFF | TGTGCCAGCAGCTTGGCCCGGGCTAGCGGGGGGGTCTACAATGAGCAGTTCTTC
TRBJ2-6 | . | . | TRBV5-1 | CASSLAWRDSGSGANVLTF | TGCGCCAGCAGCTTGGCCTGGAGGGATTCCGGCTCTGGGGCCAACGTCCTGACCTTC
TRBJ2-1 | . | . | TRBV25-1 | CASSAKGGEYNEQFF | TGTGCCAGCAGTGCCAAAGGAGGAGAATACAATGAGCAGTTCTTC
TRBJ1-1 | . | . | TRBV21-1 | CAGLPGDTEAFF | TGTGCCGGCCTCCCGGGGGACACTGAAGCTTTCTTT
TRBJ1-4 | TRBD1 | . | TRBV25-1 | CASSESFLGDRDEKLFF | TGTGCCAGCAGTGAATCTTTCTTGGGGGACAGGGATGAAAAACTGTTTTTT
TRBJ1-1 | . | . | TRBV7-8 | CASSSQGQHMNTEAFF | TGCGCCAGCAGCTCCCAGGGGCAGCACATGAACACTGAAGCTTTCTTT
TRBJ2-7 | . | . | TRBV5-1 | CASSLEPGTLYEQYF | TGCGCCAGCAGCTTGGAGCCCGGGACACTTTACGAGCAGTACTTC